A selection of T cell receptor beta chains follows, all from one sample in a study of technical replicates of blood from a few donors. Only in-frame clones appear in the TCRdb table, and some are missing; sequencing was by immunoSEQ multiplex PCR. The table shows almost 70,000 clones, with 90% to 95% occurring only once. The sample consisted of PBMCs. All receptors come from a human donor in good health. Some clones in this sample may be carry-over from other donors' samples. CDR3s include the opening cysteine and the closing phenylalanine or tryptophan. D genes are given only for firm matches. For some rows the clone size is stated as once, few or many, or as a class when expanded; others skip it.

V gene: TRBV18
clone size: -
D gene: TRBD2
J gene: TRBJ2-5
CDR3 DNA: TGTGCCAGCTCACGAAGATCCGGCCTAGCGGGGGGCCAAGAGACCCAGTACTTC
CDR3 protein: CASSRRSGLAGGQETQYF

V gene: TRBV5-1
clone size: -
D gene: TRBD1
J gene: TRBJ2-1
CDR3 DNA: TGCGCCAGCAGCTTGATCGGACAGGGGAACAATGAGCAGTTCTTC
CDR3 protein: CASSLIGQGNNEQFF

V gene: TRBV19
clone size: -
D gene: TRBD1
J gene: TRBJ2-3
CDR3 DNA: TGTGCCAGTTCCGACAGGGGGGACACAGATACGCAGTATTTT
CDR3 protein: CASSDRGDTDTQYF

V gene: TRBV5-6
clone size: -
D gene: -
J gene: TRBJ2-5
CDR3 DNA: TGTGCCAGCAGCTTGGAATCCTTCTTGGAGACCCAGTACTTC
CDR3 protein: CASSLESFLETQYF

V gene: TRBV30
clone size: -
D gene: TRBD1
J gene: TRBJ2-7
CDR3 DNA: TGTGCCTCCCGTGGCAGGGGGACGTCCTACGAGCAGTACTTC
CDR3 protein: CASRGRGTSYEQYF

V gene: TRBV9
clone size: -
D gene: TRBD2
J gene: TRBJ2-2
CDR3 DNA: TGTGCCAGCAGCGTAGGCGGGGGGTACACCGGGGAGCTGTTTTTT
CDR3 protein: CASSVGGGYTGELFF

V gene: TRBV11-3
clone size: few
D gene: -
J gene: TRBJ2-2
CDR3 DNA: TGTGCCAGCAGCTTAGTTACGCGCGGGGAGCTGTTTTTT
CDR3 protein: CASSLVTRGELFF

V gene: TRBV19
clone size: -
D gene: TRBD1
J gene: TRBJ1-2
CDR3 DNA: TGTGCCAGTAGTCCCAGGGGGACAGGGGGATTCGGCTACACCTTC
CDR3 protein: CASSPRGTGGFGYTF

V gene: TRBV18
clone size: -
D gene: TRBD1
J gene: TRBJ1-3
CDR3 DNA: TGTGCCAGCTCCCCCGTTCACCAGGGGGCTTCCATCTCTGGAAACACCATATATTTT
CDR3 protein: CASSPVHQGASISGNTIYF

V gene: TRBV4-2
clone size: -
D gene: -
J gene: TRBJ2-7
CDR3 DNA: TGTGCCAGCAGCCAAGAAGCAGGGGGGAACTACGAGCAGTACTTC
CDR3 protein: CASSQEAGGNYEQYF

V gene: TRBV5-5
clone size: -
D gene: TRBD1
J gene: TRBJ1-1
CDR3 DNA: TGTGCCAGCAGCCTGACAGGGGCGAACACTGAAGCTTTCTTT
CDR3 protein: CASSLTGANTEAFF

V gene: TRBV6-5
clone size: many
D gene: TRBD1
J gene: TRBJ1-3
CDR3 DNA: TGTGCCAGCAGTCTGGACAGGGCAAATGGAAACACCATATATTTT
CDR3 protein: CASSLDRANGNTIYF

V gene: TRBV7-6
clone size: once
D gene: -
J gene: TRBJ1-5
CDR3 DNA: TGTGCCAGCAGCTTAAGGGGAAGGAATCAGCCCCAGCATTTT
CDR3 protein: CASSLRGRNQPQHF

V gene: TRBV27
clone size: -
D gene: -
J gene: TRBJ1-4
CDR3 DNA: TGTGCCAGCAGTTTTTCCGGGATTAATGAAAAACTGTTTTTT
CDR3 protein: CASSFSGINEKLFF

V gene: TRBV7-9
clone size: -
D gene: TRBD2
J gene: TRBJ2-1
CDR3 DNA: TGTGCCAGCAGCTCTACTAGCGGGGGTCGAACCTACAATGAGCAGTTCTTC
CDR3 protein: CASSSTSGGRTYNEQFF

V gene: TRBV7-3
clone size: -
D gene: TRBD2
J gene: TRBJ2-3
CDR3 DNA: TGTGCCAGCAGCTTAACCCCGGGACTAGCGGGAGCTAGCACAGATACGCAGTATTTT
CDR3 protein: CASSLTPGLAGASTDTQYF

V gene: TRBV29-1
clone size: -
D gene: -
J gene: TRBJ1-2
CDR3 DNA: TGCAGCGTGGTACCCCGGGACACCCCATGGGGCTACACCTTC
CDR3 protein: CSVVPRDTPWGYTF

V gene: TRBV12-5
clone size: once
D gene: -
J gene: TRBJ1-1
CDR3 DNA: TGTGCTAGTGTCCAGGAAATAGGGGGACGGACTGAAGCTTTCTTT
CDR3 protein: CASVQEIGGRTEAFF

V gene: TRBV12-5
clone size: -
D gene: TRBD1
J gene: TRBJ1-2
CDR3 DNA: TGTGCTAGTGGTTTCCCCTCCGGGACAGGGGACTATGGCTACACCTTC
CDR3 protein: CASGFPSGTGDYGYTF

V gene: TRBV4-3
clone size: -
D gene: -
J gene: TRBJ1-3
CDR3 DNA: TGCGCCAGCAGCCTAGACCCTGGCGGATCATTAAACACCATATATTTT
CDR3 protein: CASSLDPGGSLNTIYF

V gene: TRBV4-3
clone size: -
D gene: TRBD1
J gene: TRBJ1-2
CDR3 DNA: TGCGCCAGCAGCCATGGGACAGGGGGCGGCGGCTACACCTTC
CDR3 protein: CASSHGTGGGGYTF

V gene: TRBV27
clone size: once
D gene: -
J gene: TRBJ2-5
CDR3 DNA: TGTGCCAGCAGAAACGGACTGGGGAGTCAAGAGACCCAGTACTTC
CDR3 protein: CASRNGLGSQETQYF

V gene: TRBV30
clone size: few
D gene: -
J gene: TRBJ1-1
CDR3 DNA: TGTGCCTGGAGACGGAGCCTGAACACTGAAGCTTTCTTT
CDR3 protein: CAWRRSLNTEAFF

V gene: TRBV6-5
clone size: -
D gene: -
J gene: TRBJ2-7
CDR3 DNA: TGTGCCAGCAGTTACTCGAACCGGGTTAACCACGAGCAGTACTTC
CDR3 protein: CASSYSNRVNHEQYF

V gene: TRBV6-1
clone size: -
D gene: -
J gene: TRBJ1-1
CDR3 DNA: TGTGCCAGCAGTGAAACACAGGAGAACACTGAAGCTTTCTTT
CDR3 protein: CASSETQENTEAFF

V gene: TRBV7-7
clone size: -
D gene: TRBD2
J gene: TRBJ2-1
CDR3 DNA: TGTGCCAGCAGCTTAGCGGGGGGGAAAAATGAGCAGTTCTTC
CDR3 protein: CASSLAGGKNEQFF

V gene: TRBV4-3
clone size: -
D gene: TRBD2
J gene: TRBJ2-5
CDR3 DNA: TGCGCCAGCAGCCAAGGGTCGGGGGGTACCCAAGAGACCCAGTACTTC
CDR3 protein: CASSQGSGGTQETQYF

V gene: TRBV9
clone size: -
D gene: TRBD2
J gene: TRBJ2-1
CDR3 DNA: TGTGCCAGCAGCGTAGGTTCGGGCGGGGGCTACAATGAGCAGTTCTTC
CDR3 protein: CASSVGSGGGYNEQFF

V gene: TRBV6-4
clone size: -
D gene: TRBD1
J gene: TRBJ1-5
CDR3 DNA: TGTGCCAGCAGTGATCCCGACAGGGGAGAGCAGCCCCAGCATTTT
CDR3 protein: CASSDPDRGEQPQHF

V gene: TRBV6-5
clone size: once
D gene: TRBD1
J gene: TRBJ2-7
CDR3 DNA: TGTGCCAGCAGTTACTCGCGGACAGGGAATAAGTACGAGCAGTACTTC
CDR3 protein: CASSYSRTGNKYEQYF

V gene: TRBV30
clone size: -
D gene: TRBD1
J gene: TRBJ2-7
CDR3 DNA: TGTGCCTGGAGTGTACAGACAGGGGCCTACGAGCAGTACTTC
CDR3 protein: CAWSVQTGAYEQYF

V gene: TRBV10-3
clone size: -
D gene: TRBD1
J gene: TRBJ1-1
CDR3 DNA: TGTGCCATCAGTGAGTCGAGGGACAGGGGGGCTTTCTTT
CDR3 protein: CAISESRDRGAFF

V gene: TRBV9
clone size: once
D gene: -
J gene: TRBJ2-3
CDR3 DNA: TGTGCCAGCTCACCTCAGGGGACCCTAAGCACAGATACGCAGTATTTT
CDR3 protein: CASSPQGTLSTDTQYF

V gene: TRBV18
clone size: -
D gene: -
J gene: TRBJ2-7
CDR3 DNA: TGTGCCAGCTCTCCGCAAGGGGGAGGGTCCTACGAGCAGTACTTC
CDR3 protein: CASSPQGGGSYEQYF

V gene: TRBV6-6
clone size: -
D gene: TRBD2
J gene: TRBJ2-5
CDR3 DNA: TGTGCCAGCAGTTACGAAGCGGGAGTGGAGACCCAGTACTTC
CDR3 protein: CASSYEAGVETQYF

V gene: TRBV18
clone size: -
D gene: -
J gene: TRBJ1-6
CDR3 DNA: TGTGCCAGCTCACCAGCGAGCTCCTATAATTCACCCCTCCACTTT
CDR3 protein: CASSPASSYNSPLHF

V gene: TRBV6-6
clone size: -
D gene: -
J gene: TRBJ2-7
CDR3 DNA: TGTGCCAGCAGTTACCGCGAGGGCCCCTCCTACGAGCAGTACTTC
CDR3 protein: CASSYREGPSYEQYF

V gene: TRBV13
clone size: -
D gene: -
J gene: TRBJ1-6
CDR3 DNA: TGTGCCAGCAGCTTAGAGACAGTTCCTAATTCACCCCTCCACTTT
CDR3 protein: CASSLETVPNSPLHF

V gene: TRBV11-1
clone size: -
D gene: TRBD1
J gene: TRBJ1-3
CDR3 DNA: TGTGCCAGCAGCACCCGGACAGGAAACTCTGGAAACACCATATATTTT
CDR3 protein: CASSTRTGNSGNTIYF

V gene: TRBV5-1
clone size: -
D gene: -
J gene: TRBJ2-3
CDR3 DNA: TGCGCCAGCAGCAACGGGGGGCTGGCAGATACGCAGTATTTT
CDR3 protein: CASSNGGLADTQYF

V gene: TRBV20-1
clone size: -
D gene: -
J gene: TRBJ1-1
CDR3 DNA: TGCAGTGCTAGAGGAGGATCTGAAGCTTTCTTT
CDR3 protein: CSARGGSEAFF

V gene: TRBV5-1
clone size: -
D gene: -
J gene: TRBJ1-2
CDR3 DNA: TGCGCCAGCAGCTTAGTTGGGAGAGATGGCTACACCTTC
CDR3 protein: CASSLVGRDGYTF

V gene: TRBV4-3
clone size: -
D gene: -
J gene: TRBJ2-2
CDR3 DNA: TGCGCCAGCAGCCAAGCTTGGGCAGGGAACACCGGGGAGCTGTTTTTT
CDR3 protein: CASSQAWAGNTGELFF

V gene: TRBV13
clone size: -
D gene: TRBD1
J gene: TRBJ1-1
CDR3 DNA: TGTGCCAGCAGCCCTGGGACAGTCACTGAAGCTTTCTTT
CDR3 protein: CASSPGTVTEAFF

V gene: TRBV2
clone size: -
D gene: -
J gene: TRBJ1-5
CDR3 DNA: TGTGCCAGCAGCATGTCAGGACAGAGATCCAATCAGCCCCAGCATTTT
CDR3 protein: CASSMSGQRSNQPQHF

V gene: TRBV6-6
clone size: -
D gene: TRBD1
J gene: TRBJ2-7
CDR3 DNA: TGTGCCAGCACCAGGACAGGAACCTACGAGCAGTACTTC
CDR3 protein: CASTRTGTYEQYF